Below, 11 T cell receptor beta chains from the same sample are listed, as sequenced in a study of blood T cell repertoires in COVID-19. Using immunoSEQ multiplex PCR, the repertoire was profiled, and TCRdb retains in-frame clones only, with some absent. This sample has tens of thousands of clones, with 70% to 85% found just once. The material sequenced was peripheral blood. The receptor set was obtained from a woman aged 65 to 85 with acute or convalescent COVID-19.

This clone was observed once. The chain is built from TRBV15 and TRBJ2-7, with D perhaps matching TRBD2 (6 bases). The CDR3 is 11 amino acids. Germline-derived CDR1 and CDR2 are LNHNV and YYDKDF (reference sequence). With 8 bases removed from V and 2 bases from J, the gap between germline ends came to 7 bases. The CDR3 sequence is CATSGAYEQYF. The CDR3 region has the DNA TGTGCCACCTCGGGAGCCTACGAGCAGTACTTC.

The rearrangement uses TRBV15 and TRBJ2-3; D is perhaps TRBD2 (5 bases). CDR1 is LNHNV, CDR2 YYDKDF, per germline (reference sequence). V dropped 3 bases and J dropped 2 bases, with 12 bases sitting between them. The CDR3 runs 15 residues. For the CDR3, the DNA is TGTGCCACCAGCAGGGACGGGAAGGTCACAGATACGCAGTATTTT. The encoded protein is CATSRDGKVTDTQYF. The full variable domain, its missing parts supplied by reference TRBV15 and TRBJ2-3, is DAMVIQNPRYQVTQFGKPVTLSCSQTLNHNVMYWYQQKSSQAPKLLFHYYDKDFNNEADTPDNFQSRRPNTSFCFLDIRSPGLGDTAMYLCATSRDGKVTDTQYFGPGTRLTVL.

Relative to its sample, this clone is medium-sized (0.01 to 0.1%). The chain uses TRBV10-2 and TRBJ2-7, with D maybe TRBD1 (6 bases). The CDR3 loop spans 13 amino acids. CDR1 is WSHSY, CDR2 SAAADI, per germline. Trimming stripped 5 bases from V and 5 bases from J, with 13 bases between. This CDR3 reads CASSTGYYDEQYF. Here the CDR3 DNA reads TGCGCCAGCAGTACAGGGTATTACGACGAGCAGTACTTC.

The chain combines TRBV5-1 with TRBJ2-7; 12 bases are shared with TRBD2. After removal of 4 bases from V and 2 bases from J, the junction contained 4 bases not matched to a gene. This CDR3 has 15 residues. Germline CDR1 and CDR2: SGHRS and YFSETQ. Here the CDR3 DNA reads TGCGCCAGCAGCCACCGACTAGCGGGAGCCTACGAGCAGTACTTC. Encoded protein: CASSHRLAGAYEQYF.

The CDR3 region is CASAPGQLLTNEKLFF. Written as DNA, the CDR3 is TGTGCCAGCGCCCCGGGACAGCTGTTAACTAATGAAAAACTGTTTTTT. This sequence joins TRBV25-1 and TRBJ1-4; 7 nucleotides align to TRBD1. This CDR3 region has 16 residues. Trimming at V came to 8 bases and at J to 1 base, leaving 10 bases not matched to a gene. Germline CDR1 reads MGHDK; CDR2 reads SYGVNS. The entire variable domain, with the rest obtained from reference TRBV25-1 and TRBJ1-4, is as follows: EADIYQTPRYLVIGTGKKITLECSQTMGHDKMYWYQQDPGMELHLIHYSYGVNSTEKGDLSSESTVSRIRTEHFPLTLESARPSHTSQYLCASAPGQLLTNEKLFFGSGTQLSVL.

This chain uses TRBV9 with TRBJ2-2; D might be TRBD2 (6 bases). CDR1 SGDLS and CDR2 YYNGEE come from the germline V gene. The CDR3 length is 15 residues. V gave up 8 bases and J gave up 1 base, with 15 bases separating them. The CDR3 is CASAPGDRNTGELFF. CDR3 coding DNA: TGTGCCAGTGCTCCGGGGGATCGGAACACCGGGGAGCTGTTTTTT.

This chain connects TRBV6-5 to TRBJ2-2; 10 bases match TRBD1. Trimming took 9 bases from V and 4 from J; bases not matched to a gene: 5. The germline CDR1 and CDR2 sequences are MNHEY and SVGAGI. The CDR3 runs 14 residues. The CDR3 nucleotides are TGTGCCAGTTTCCGGGACAGGGGCACCGGGGAGCTGTTTTTT. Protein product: CASFRDRGTGELFF.

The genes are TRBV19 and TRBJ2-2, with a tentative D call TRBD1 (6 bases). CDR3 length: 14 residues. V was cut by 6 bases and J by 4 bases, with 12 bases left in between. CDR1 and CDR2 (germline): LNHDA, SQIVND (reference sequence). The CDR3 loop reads CASSPTGRTGELFF. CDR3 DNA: TGTGCCAGTAGCCCGACAGGACGCACCGGGGAGCTGTTTTTT.

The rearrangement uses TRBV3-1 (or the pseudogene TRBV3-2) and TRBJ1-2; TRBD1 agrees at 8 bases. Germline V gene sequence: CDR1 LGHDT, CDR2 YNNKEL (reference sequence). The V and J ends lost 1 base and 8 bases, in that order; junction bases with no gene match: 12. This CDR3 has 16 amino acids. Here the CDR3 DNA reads TGTGCCAGCAGCCAAGTCACAGGGGGTTTAATGTGGGGCTACACCTTC. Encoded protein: CASSQVTGGLMWGYTF.

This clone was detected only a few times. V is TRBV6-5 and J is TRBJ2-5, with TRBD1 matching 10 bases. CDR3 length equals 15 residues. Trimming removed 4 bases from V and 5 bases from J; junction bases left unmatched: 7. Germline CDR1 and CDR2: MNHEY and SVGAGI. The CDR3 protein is CASSSKTGGAETQYF. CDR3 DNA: TGTGCCAGCAGTTCGAAGACAGGGGGCGCGGAGACCCAGTACTTC.

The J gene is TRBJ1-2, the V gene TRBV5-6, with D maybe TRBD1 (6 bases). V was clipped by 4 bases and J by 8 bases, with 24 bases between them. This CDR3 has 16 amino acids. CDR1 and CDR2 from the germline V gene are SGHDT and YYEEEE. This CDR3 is CASSNTKSTEGVGYTF. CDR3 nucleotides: TGTGCCAGCAGCAATACAAAAAGCACTGAGGGGGTAGGCTACACCTTC.